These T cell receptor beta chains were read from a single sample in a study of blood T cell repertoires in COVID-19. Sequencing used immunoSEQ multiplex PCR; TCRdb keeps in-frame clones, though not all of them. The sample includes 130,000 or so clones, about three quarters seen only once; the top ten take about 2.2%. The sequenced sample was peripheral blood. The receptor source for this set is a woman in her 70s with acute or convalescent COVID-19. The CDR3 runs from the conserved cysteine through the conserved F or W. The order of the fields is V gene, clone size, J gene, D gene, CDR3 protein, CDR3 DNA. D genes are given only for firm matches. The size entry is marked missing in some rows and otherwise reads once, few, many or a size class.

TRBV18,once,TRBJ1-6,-,CASSQTGKTNSPLHF,TGTGCCAGCTCACAAACAGGGAAGACTAATTCACCCCTCCACTTT
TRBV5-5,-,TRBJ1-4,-,CASSLVPGFNEKLFF,TGTGCCAGCAGCTTGGTGCCAGGCTTTAATGAAAAACTGTTTTTT
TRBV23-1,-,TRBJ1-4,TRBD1,CASRGGFLNRLRGLEKLFF,TGCGCCAGCAGAGGGGGCTTCCTCAATCGGCTTCGGGGGCTTGAAAAACTGTTTTTT
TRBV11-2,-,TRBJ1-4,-,CASSLGGLGEKLFF,TGTGCCAGCAGCTTAGGAGGGTTAGGTGAAAAACTGTTTTTT
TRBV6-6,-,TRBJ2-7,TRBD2,CASTISRTSGSYEQYF,TGTGCCAGCACCATATCTCGGACTAGCGGGAGTTACGAGCAGTACTTC
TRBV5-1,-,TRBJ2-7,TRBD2,CASSWVGTSSYEQYF,TGCGCCAGCAGCTGGGTGGGGACTAGCAGCTACGAGCAGTACTTC
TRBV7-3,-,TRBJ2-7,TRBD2,CASSATSGGGEQYF,TGTGCCAGCAGCGCGACTAGCGGAGGGGGAGAGCAGTACTTC
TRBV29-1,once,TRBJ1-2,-,CSVPGSNYGYTF,TGCAGCGTCCCGGGGTCTAACTATGGCTACACCTTC
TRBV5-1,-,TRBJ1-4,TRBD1,CASSETGVSNEKLFF,TGCGCCAGCAGCGAGACAGGGGTGTCTAATGAAAAACTGTTTTTT
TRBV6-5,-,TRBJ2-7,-,CASNPTGNVGEQYF,TGTGCCAGCAACCCTACAGGGAACGTTGGCGAGCAGTACTTC
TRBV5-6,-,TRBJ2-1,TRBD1,CASSFGFTGAVYEQFF,TGTGCCAGCAGCTTTGGTTTCACAGGGGCTGTCTATGAGCAGTTCTTC
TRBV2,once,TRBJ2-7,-,CASTPSYEQYF,TGTGCCAGCACCCCATCCTACGAGCAGTACTTC
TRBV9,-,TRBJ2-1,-,CASSVGATSYNEQFF,TGTGCCAGCAGCGTAGGGGCTACTTCCTACAATGAGCAGTTCTTC
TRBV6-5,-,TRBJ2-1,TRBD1,CASSYGDREEQFF,TGTGCCAGCAGTTACGGGGACAGGGAAGAGCAGTTCTTC
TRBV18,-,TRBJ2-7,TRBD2,CASSPPRGGEYEQYF,TGTGCCAGCTCACCACCACGCGGGGGGGAGTACGAGCAGTACTTC
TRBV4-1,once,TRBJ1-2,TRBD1,CASSPFDRGSVGYTF,TGCGCCAGCAGCCCCTTTGACAGGGGGAGTGTTGGCTACACCTTC
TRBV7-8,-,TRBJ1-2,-,CASSLGVEYGYTF,TGTGCCAGCAGCTTAGGGGTGGAGTATGGCTACACCTTC
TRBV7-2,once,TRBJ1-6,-,CASSLNPGGGNSPLHF,TGTGCCAGCAGCTTAAATCCGGGGGGGGGCAATTCACCCCTCCACTTT
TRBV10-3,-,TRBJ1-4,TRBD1,CAISEPDRGNEKLFF,TGTGCCATCAGTGAGCCGGACAGGGGGAATGAAAAACTGTTTTTT
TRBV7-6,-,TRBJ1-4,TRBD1,CASSLQGAREKLFF,TGTGCCAGCAGCTTGCAGGGGGCGCGTGAAAAACTGTTTTTT
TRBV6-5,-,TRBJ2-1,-,CASSYGGEIDEQFF,TGTGCCAGCAGTTACGGTGGGGAGATCGATGAGCAGTTCTTC
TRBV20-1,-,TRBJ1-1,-,CSAKGDTEAFF,TGCAGTGCAAAAGGGGACACTGAAGCTTTCTTT
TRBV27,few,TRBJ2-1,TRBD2,CASKSGSSYNEQFF,TGTGCCAGCAAAAGCGGGAGCTCCTACAATGAGCAGTTCTTC
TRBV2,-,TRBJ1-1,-,CASSKQENTEAFF,TGTGCCAGCAGTAAACAGGAGAACACTGAAGCTTTCTTT
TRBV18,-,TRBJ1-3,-,CASSPLGSGFGNTIYF,TGTGCCAGCTCACCCCTCGGATCGGGGTTTGGAAACACCATATATTTT
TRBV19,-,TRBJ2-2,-,CASSIGFTNTGELFF,TGTGCCAGTAGTATCGGTTTCACGAACACCGGGGAGCTGTTTTTT
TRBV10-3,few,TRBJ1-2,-,CAISASPGDSNYGYTF,TGTGCCATCAGTGCAAGTCCCGGGGACTCTAACTATGGCTACACCTTC
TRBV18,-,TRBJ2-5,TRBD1,CASSAGQGAGETQYF,TGTGCCAGCTCAGCTGGACAGGGGGCCGGCGAGACCCAGTACTTC
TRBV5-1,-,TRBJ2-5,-,CASSYGQQYQETQYF,TGCGCCAGCAGCTACGGACAGCAGTACCAAGAGACCCAGTACTTC